A selection of T cell receptor beta chains follows, all from one sample in a study of shared clonotypes between healthy human individuals. Using immunoSEQ multiplex PCR, the repertoire was profiled, and TCRdb retains in-frame clones only, with some absent. The top ten hold approximately 0.41% of the sample, which has fewer than 3 million clones, just under 95% seen once. Material: naive CD4+ T cells from PBMCs. These receptors were collected from a young man in good health. Some clones in this sample may be carry-over from other donors' samples. Each CDR3 is given with its conserved first and last residue. Fields, in order: CDR3 length, clone size, J gene, V gene, D gene, CDR3 protein, CDR3 DNA. A D gene is named only where the DNA matches it firmly. Only some rows state a clone size, as once, few, many or a class for expanded clones.

len: 12; abundance: -; j_gene: TRBJ1-1; v_gene: TRBV29-1; d_gene: -; CDR3aa: CSVVRGNTEAFF; CDR3nt: TGCAGCGTTGTAAGGGGGAACACTGAAGCTTTCTTT
len: 17; abundance: -; j_gene: TRBJ2-2; v_gene: TRBV15; d_gene: TRBD1; CDR3aa: CATSREGQGEGTGELFF; CDR3nt: TGTGCCACCAGCAGAGAAGGACAGGGGGAGGGGACCGGGGAGCTGTTTTTT
len: 15; abundance: -; j_gene: TRBJ2-1; v_gene: TRBV5-1; d_gene: TRBD2; CDR3aa: CASSLLAEVYNEQFF; CDR3nt: TGCGCCAGCAGCCTACTAGCGGAAGTCTACAATGAGCAGTTCTTC
len: 13; abundance: -; j_gene: TRBJ1-5; v_gene: TRBV28; d_gene: -; CDR3aa: CASRGQVQGPQHF; CDR3nt: TGTGCCAGCAGAGGGCAGGTTCAGGGGCCCCAGCATTTT
len: 15; abundance: -; j_gene: TRBJ2-3; v_gene: TRBV6-4; d_gene: -; CDR3aa: CASRRHRESTDTQYF; CDR3nt: TGTGCCAGCAGGAGGCACCGAGAGAGCACAGATACGCAGTATTTT
len: 15; abundance: once; j_gene: TRBJ2-2; v_gene: TRBV5-4; d_gene: TRBD1; CDR3aa: CASSFAQGFTGELFF; CDR3nt: TGTGCCAGCAGCTTTGCACAGGGGTTCACCGGGGAGCTGTTTTTT
len: 17; abundance: once; j_gene: TRBJ2-2; v_gene: TRBV7-9; d_gene: -; CDR3aa: CASSFRAAQTNTGELFF; CDR3nt: TGTGCCAGCAGCTTCCGAGCAGCTCAGACGAACACCGGGGAGCTGTTTTTT
len: 13; abundance: -; j_gene: TRBJ2-7; v_gene: TRBV7-2; d_gene: -; CDR3aa: CASSLDWRGEQYF; CDR3nt: TGTGCCAGCAGCCTGGACTGGAGGGGCGAGCAGTACTTC
len: 15; abundance: -; j_gene: TRBJ1-2; v_gene: TRBV9; d_gene: TRBD1; CDR3aa: CASSGQGRGDYGYTF; CDR3nt: TGTGCCAGCAGCGGACAGGGACGGGGCGACTATGGCTACACCTTC
len: 14; abundance: -; j_gene: TRBJ2-1; v_gene: TRBV5-1; d_gene: TRBD1; CDR3aa: CASSSGTGKNEQFF; CDR3nt: TGCGCCAGCAGCTCCGGGACAGGGAAAAATGAGCAGTTCTTC